This T cell receptor beta chain stems from a study of CD8+ T cells in alopecia areata. The study's findings and limits: Scalp sequencing captures resident alphabeta T cells of normal skin too. Researchers report lesional scalp, most notably alopecia totalis/universalis, outstripped normal scalp in clonality.

Comment on this clone: Its target is unknown.

RNA was isolated and reverse transcribed to cDNA, the sequencing template. The table came from immunoSEQ multiplex PCR; TCRdb's copy has only in-frame clones and leaves some out. The table has 15,000 to 20,000 clones, under 75% seen once. Germline CDR1 is SGHVS and CDR2 is FQNEAQ. The CDR3 extends over 19 amino acids. V was clipped by 1 base and J by 5 bases; unmatched bases: 19. The investigators collected lesional scalp punch biopsies and peripheral blood from alopecia areata patients. This chain links TRBV7-8 with TRBJ2-5; 7 bases match TRBD2. This clonotype was sampled from a human donor with alopecia areata. The specimen was skin, collected at week 0. The DNA of the CDR3 is TGTGCCAGCAGCTTAGAGGCCCAACGGCGGGGGACCCCACGTGAGACCCAGTACTTC. Its protein is CASSLEAQRRGTPRETQYF.